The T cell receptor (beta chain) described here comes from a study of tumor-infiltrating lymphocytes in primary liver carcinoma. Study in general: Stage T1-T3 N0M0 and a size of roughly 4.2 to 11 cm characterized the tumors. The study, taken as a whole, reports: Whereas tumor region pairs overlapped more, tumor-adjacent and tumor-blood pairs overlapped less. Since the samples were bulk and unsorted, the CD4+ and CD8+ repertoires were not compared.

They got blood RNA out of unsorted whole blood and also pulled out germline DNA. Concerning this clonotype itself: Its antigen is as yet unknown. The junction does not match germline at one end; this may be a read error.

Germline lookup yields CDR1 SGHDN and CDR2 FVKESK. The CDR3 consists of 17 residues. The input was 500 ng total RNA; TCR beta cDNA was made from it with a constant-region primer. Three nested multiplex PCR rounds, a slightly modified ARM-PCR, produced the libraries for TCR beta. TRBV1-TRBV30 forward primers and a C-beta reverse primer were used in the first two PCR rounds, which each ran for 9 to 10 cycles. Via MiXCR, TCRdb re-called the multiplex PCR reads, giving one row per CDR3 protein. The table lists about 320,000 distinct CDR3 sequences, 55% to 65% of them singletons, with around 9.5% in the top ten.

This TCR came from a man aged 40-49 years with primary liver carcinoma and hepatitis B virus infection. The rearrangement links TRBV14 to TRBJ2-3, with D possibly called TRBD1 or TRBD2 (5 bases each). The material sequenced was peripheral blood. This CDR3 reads CTSSQSRGSSLQDTQYF. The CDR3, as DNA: TGTACCAGCAGCCAATCTCGGGGCTCTTCCCTTCAAGATACGCAGTATTTT.